One and the same sample provided the 21 T cell receptor beta chains below, sequenced in a study of shared clonotypes between healthy human individuals. The naive CD8 subset, CD45RO-negative cells positively selected for CCR7, excluded terminally differentiated effector memory CD45RA+ cells. Assay: immunoSEQ multiplex PCR; the TCRdb copy retains only in-frame clones and omits some. This table has some 1,900,000 clones, roughly 94% appearing once. Sequencing was done on a sample of naive CD8+ T cells sorted from blood. The origin of the receptors is a man aged 18 to 29 in good health.

The V call is TRBV11-2, the J call TRBJ1-6; D not resolved. Per germline, CDR1 SGHAT and CDR2 FQNNGV. The length of the CDR3 is 17 residues. Trimming pared 1 base from V and 0 bases from J, leaving 10 bases between. This CDR3 reads CASSLVPISSYNSPLHF. The CDR3 region has the DNA TGTGCCAGCAGCTTAGTCCCTATTAGCTCCTATAATTCACCCCTCCACTTT.

The chain uses TRBV12-5 and TRBJ1-1; D unresolved. V was clipped by 0 bases and J by 5 bases, with 13 bases between them. The CDR3 covers 15 residues. CDR1 LGHNT and CDR2 FRNRAP come from the germline V gene. CDR3 DNA: TGTGCTAGTGGTTTGGTACTGGGGTCCGCGACTGAAGCTTTCTTT. It encodes CASGLVLGSATEAFF.

The J gene is TRBJ2-1, the V gene TRBV5-1, with 9 positions matching TRBD1. The V segment lost 4 bases and the J segment 8 bases; nucleotides outside the gene matches: 16. Germline-derived CDR1 and CDR2 are SGHRS and YFSETQ. CDR3 size: 17 residues. The CDR3 nucleotides are TGCGCCAGCAGCAGCTATGTCCTGGGACAGGGTTTGGATGAGCAGTTCTTC. Its translation is CASSSYVLGQGLDEQFF.

This chain joins TRBV6-6 and TRBJ1-3, with a possible D match to TRBD1 (6 bases). Trimming stripped 3 bases from V and 4 bases from J, with 16 bases between. This CDR3 is 16 amino acids long. Germline-derived CDR1 and CDR2 are MNHNY and SVGAGI (reference sequence). The CDR3: CASSYIGGGKGNTIYF. The CDR3 coding sequence is TGTGCCAGCAGTTATATCGGGGGCGGAAAAGGAAACACCATATATTTT.

The chain employs TRBV5-4 and TRBJ2-3; D is undetermined. The germline V gene encodes CDR1 SGHNT and CDR2 YYREEE (reference sequence). This CDR3 has 15 residues. V was clipped by 10 bases and J by 2 bases, with 20 bases between them. The CDR3 bases are TGTGCCCCTTTATCCTTCGCGGAGCTCACAGATACGCAGTATTTT. Its protein is CAPLSFAELTDTQYF.

The V call is TRBV27, the J call TRBJ2-7; D is unclear. The CDR3 is 16 residues long. In germline, CDR1 is MNHEY, CDR2 SMNVEV (reference sequence). V lost 3 bases, J lost 3 bases, and 18 bases lay in between. The DNA for the CDR3 is TGTGCCAGCAGTTTCCAACCCCCAGAGGTGGTCTACGAGCAGTACTTC. Residues: CASSFQPPEVVYEQYF.

The chain is built from TRBV5-5 and TRBJ1-2, with a tentative D call TRBD1 (6 bases). The CDR3 is made up of 14 amino acids. V was cut by 0 bases and J by 2 bases, with 8 bases left in between. The germline CDR1 and CDR2 sequences are SGHKS and YYEKEE (reference sequence). The CDR3 loop is CASSLDTGNYGYTF. In DNA, the CDR3 is TGTGCCAGCAGCTTGGATACAGGGAACTATGGCTACACCTTC.

The chain has TRBV11-2 and TRBJ2-4; D not certain. Germline assignment: CDR1 SGHAT and CDR2 FQNNGV. Trimming took 2 bases from V and 8 from J, leaving 13 bases between them. The length of the CDR3 is 14 residues. CDR3 sequence (DNA): TGTGCCAGCAGCTTATTTTTGGGTCCAGACATTCAGTACTTC. Amino acids: CASSLFLGPDIQYF.

The chain joins TRBV7-3 to TRBJ2-1; TRBD2 matches at 11 bases. V dropped 5 bases and J dropped 9; count of bases not matched to a gene: 9. CDR1 SGHTA and CDR2 FQGTGA come from the germline V gene. The CDR3 extends over 15 amino acids. The CDR3 coding sequence is TGTGCCAGCAGCCTACTAGCGGGGGACAGATCTGAGCAGTTCTTC. Residues: CASSLLAGDRSEQFF.

The V gene is TRBV27, the J gene TRBJ2-2; 8 nucleotides align to TRBD2. Looked up from germline, CDR1 is MNHEY and CDR2 is SMNVEV (reference sequence). The CDR3 is 16 residues long. The ends lost 3 bases at V and 0 bases at J; junction bases unmatched: 3. The CDR3 region is CASSLVLAANTGELFF. In DNA form, the CDR3 reads TGTGCCAGCAGTTTGGTACTAGCGGCGAACACCGGGGAGCTGTTTTTT.

V usage is TRBV7-9 and J usage is TRBJ2-7, with 11 bases identical to TRBD2. The CDR3 is 16 residues long. The trim removed 4 bases at V and 2 bases at J, leaving 7 bases unmatched. CDR1 is SEHNR and CDR2 is FQNEAQ in the germline V gene (reference sequence). CDR3 sequence (DNA): TGTGCCAGCAGCTCGATGGGACTAGCGGAGACCTACGAGCAGTACTTC. Protein product: CASSSMGLAETYEQYF.

The genes are TRBV6-1 and TRBJ2-5, with D unclear. Trimming left V 3 bases short and J 4 bases short, with 12 bases between. Germline V gene sequence: CDR1 MNHNS, CDR2 SASEGT. CDR3 size: 14 residues. The CDR3 is CASSDPGARETQYF. DNA of the CDR3: TGTGCCAGCAGTGATCCAGGAGCGAGAGAGACCCAGTACTTC.

V gene TRBV5-1 combines with J gene TRBJ1-1; D is unresolved. This CDR3 comprises 13 residues. CDR1 SGHRS and CDR2 YFSETQ come from the germline V gene. Trimming took off 4 bases at V and 7 bases at J, with 14 bases between the two ends. CDR3 loop: CASSPSPGNEAFF. CDR3 DNA sequence: TGCGCCAGCAGCCCTTCCCCGGGGAATGAAGCTTTCTTT.

About this clone itself: Other DNA sequences in this specimen translate into the identical CDR3. V is TRBV5-1 and J is TRBJ2-7, with D maybe TRBD1 (7 bases). Trimming cost V 1 base and J 4 bases, with 9 bases left between them. The germline V gene encodes CDR1 SGHRS and CDR2 YFSETQ. This CDR3 is built from 13 residues. CDR3 nucleotides: TGCGCCAGCAGCTTGCAGGGGGGATACGAGCAGTACTTC. Amino acids: CASSLQGGYEQYF.

The chain combines TRBV10-3 with TRBJ2-7; possible D gene TRBD1, 5 bases. CDR3 length: 14 residues. Trimming removed 0 bases from V and 5 bases from J, with 11 bases in between. Germline CDR1 is ENHRY and CDR2 is SYGVKD. The CDR3 nucleotides are TGTGCCATCAGTGAGTCAGTACAGGACCACGAGCAGTACTTC. This gives the protein CAISESVQDHEQYF.

The rearrangement links TRBV7-6 to TRBJ2-5, with D possibly TRBD2 on 6 matching bases. Germline CDR1 is SGHVS and CDR2 is FNYEAQ. V lost 4 bases and J lost 3, with 15 bases in between. CDR3 length: 15 residues. CDR3 sequence (DNA): TGTGCCAGCAGCTCGGTGGGGGGTCTGGAAGAGACCCAGTACTTC. Its protein product is CASSSVGGLEETQYF.

In DNA form, the CDR3 reads TGTGCCAGCAGTTTCCTTGCAGGGACTGGGGCCAACGTCCTGACTTTC. Translating gives CASSFLAGTGANVLTF. The V and J genes are TRBV6-5 and TRBJ2-6; perhaps TRBD1 as D (5 bases). Germline V gene lookup returns CDR1 MNHEY and CDR2 SVGAGI. The CDR3 covers 16 residues. Trimming stripped 4 bases from V and 2 bases from J, with 12 bases between.

The chain is built from TRBV7-9 and TRBJ1-2, with D unresolved. Germline CDR1 and CDR2: SEHNR and FQNEAQ (reference sequence). This CDR3 has 13 amino acids. V shed 6 bases and J shed 4 bases, with 12 bases lying between them. The CDR3 is CASRKPIAYGYTF. For the CDR3, the DNA is TGTGCCAGCAGAAAACCGATCGCCTATGGCTACACCTTC.

In nucleotides, the CDR3 is TGTGCCAGCAGCTTCCCCACAGGGGGCGGCGGCTATGGCTACACCTTC. It codes for CASSFPTGGGGYGYTF. This chain uses TRBV11-3 with TRBJ1-2, with 9 bases aligning to TRBD1. After removal of 3 bases from V and 4 bases from J, the junction contained 9 bases not matched to a gene. Germline V gene sequence: CDR1 SGHNT, CDR2 YENEEA. The CDR3 totals 16 residues.

This clone appeared once. This specimen includes other DNA sequences encoding the same CDR3. The chain couples TRBV30 to TRBJ2-2; D is unresolved. The CDR3 is 11 amino acids. In germline, CDR1 is GTSNPN, CDR2 SVGIG (reference sequence). The V gene lost 0 bases and the J gene lost 8 bases, with 4 bases spanning the gap. The CDR3 region is CAWSVGGELFF. CDR3 in DNA: TGTGCCTGGAGTGTAGGAGGGGAGCTGTTTTTT.

The rearrangement joins TRBV27 to TRBJ2-5; weak D call: TRBD2 (6 bases). Germline V gene lookup returns CDR1 MNHEY and CDR2 SMNVEV (reference sequence). This CDR3 is built from 17 residues. With 5 bases removed from V and 7 bases from J, the gap between germline ends came to 26 bases. The CDR3 spells CASSLGGTGSVLGTQYF. CDR3 in DNA: TGTGCCAGCAGTCTAGGAGGGACCGGCTCTGTGTTGGGGACCCAGTACTTC.